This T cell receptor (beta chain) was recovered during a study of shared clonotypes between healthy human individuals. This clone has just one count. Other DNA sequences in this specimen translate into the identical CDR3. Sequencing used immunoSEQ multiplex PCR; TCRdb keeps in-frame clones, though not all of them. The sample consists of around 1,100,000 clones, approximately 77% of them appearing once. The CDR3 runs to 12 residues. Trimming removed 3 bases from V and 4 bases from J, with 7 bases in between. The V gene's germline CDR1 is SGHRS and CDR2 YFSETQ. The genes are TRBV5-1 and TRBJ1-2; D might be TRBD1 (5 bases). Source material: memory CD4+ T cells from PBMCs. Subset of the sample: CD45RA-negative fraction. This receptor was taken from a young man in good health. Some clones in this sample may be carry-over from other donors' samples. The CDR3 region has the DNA TGCGCCAGCAGCTACGACAGCTATGGCTACACCTTC. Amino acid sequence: CASSYDSYGYTF.